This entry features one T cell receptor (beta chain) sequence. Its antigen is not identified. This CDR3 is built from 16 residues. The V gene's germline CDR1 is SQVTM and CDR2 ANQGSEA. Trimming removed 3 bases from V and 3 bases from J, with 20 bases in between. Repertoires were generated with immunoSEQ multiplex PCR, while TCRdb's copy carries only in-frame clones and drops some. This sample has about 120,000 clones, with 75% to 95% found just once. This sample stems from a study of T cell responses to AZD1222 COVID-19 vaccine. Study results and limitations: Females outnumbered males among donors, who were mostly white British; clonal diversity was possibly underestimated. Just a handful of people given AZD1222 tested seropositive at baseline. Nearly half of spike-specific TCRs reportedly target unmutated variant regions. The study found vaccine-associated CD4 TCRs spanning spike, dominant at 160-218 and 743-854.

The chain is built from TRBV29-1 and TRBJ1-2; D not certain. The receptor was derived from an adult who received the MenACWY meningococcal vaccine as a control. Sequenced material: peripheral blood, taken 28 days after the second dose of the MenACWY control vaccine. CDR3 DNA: TGCAGCGTTGATCGCAAAGGTACCCCTTGGGACTATGGCTACACCTTC. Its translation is CSVDRKGTPWDYGYTF.